The T cell receptor (beta chain) under discussion was sequenced for a study of blood T cell repertoires in COVID-19. Study as a whole: Sites in the United States, Italy and Spain provided acute and convalescent COVID-19 samples. T cells, B-cell-depleted T cells, or PBMCs provided the cDNA or gDNA that served as material.

Germline V gives CDR1 SGHVS, CDR2 FQNEAQ. Trimming pared 5 bases from V and 0 bases from J, leaving 13 bases between. The CDR3 consists of 15 residues. The table came from immunoSEQ multiplex PCR; TCRdb's copy has only in-frame clones and leaves some out. The repertoire holds approximately 480,000 clones, with roughly 89% as singletons. The Seattle site enrolled patients during active infection and followed them longitudinally. The receptor was isolated from a man aged 18 to 29 with COVID-19, enrolled during active disease. Sequencing was done on a sample of peripheral blood. The chain recombines TRBV7-8 with TRBJ2-5, with D hard to call. CDR3 DNA sequence: TGTGCCAGCAGCCCCCACAGTGGTAACCAAGAGACCCAGTACTTC. Amino acids: CASSPHSGNQETQYF.